This T cell receptor (beta chain) was recorded in a study of T cells in Graves' hyperthyroidism and ophthalmopathy. Notes on the study in general: Blood also carried most thyroid clonotypes expanded above 0.001. Ophthalmopathy was model-predicted a median roughly six months pre-onset.

Patients showing uncontrolled infection, other autoimmune disease, pregnancy or lactation were ineligible. The source material, RNA transcripts, was used to amplify TCR beta CDR3 regions. The TCR CDR3 first-round RT-PCR relied on the HTBI primer set. TCRdb reprocessed the multiplex PCR reads via MiXCR and lists one record per CDR3 protein. The table shows around 660,000 distinct CDR3 sequences, with roughly 45% occurring only once. The CDR3 sequence is 15 residues long. Germline V gene sequence: CDR1 WNHNN, CDR2 SYGVQD (reference sequence). With 4 bases removed from V and 3 bases from J, the gap between germline ends came to 12 bases. Comments on this clonotype: No antigen is known for it.

This TCR was sampled from an adult man with Graves' disease, either hyperthyroidism or ophthalmopathy (not recorded which). The V call is TRBV10-1, the J call TRBJ2-2; no definite D call. The material sequenced was peripheral blood or thyroid tissue (not recorded which). The CDR3 DNA reads as TGCGCCAGCAGTGGGAAAGGCCTGGACACCGGGGAGCTGTTTTTT. It codes for CASSGKGLDTGELFF.